The following is a T cell receptor beta chain sequence with its context. Its antigen remains unidentified. This entry comes from a study of cytomegalovirus exposure and HLA in healthy donors. Study findings and constraints: The later analysis indicated that the majority of CMV-associated TCR beta chains appeared HLA-restricted. Information on immune exposure was restricted to one variable (CMV serostatus). The authors reported that TCR beta sequences could predict HLA-A and HLA-B alleles. These predictions were accurate for most subjects in the first cohort.

Primers included in the PCR were 60 Vbeta and 13 Jbeta primers. The data were produced by immunoSEQ multiplex PCR, yet TCRdb's version contains in-frame clones alone and is incomplete. Altogether about 140,000 clones are present, less than 85% being singletons, with the ten largest covering less than 2%. This clonotype was sampled from a man aged 40-50 years in good health and CMV-seronegative. The sample taken for sequencing was PBMCs.

The CDR3 DNA is TGTGCCTGGAGCAAGGGGCCGAAGACCTACGAGCAGTACTTC. Its protein is CAWSKGPKTYEQYF. This chain joins TRBV30 and TRBJ2-7; D may be TRBD1 (5 bases). The germline CDR1 and CDR2 sequences are GTSNPN and SVGIG (reference sequence). The V and J ends lost 3 bases and 2 bases respectively, with 14 bases between them. This CDR3 is built from 14 residues.